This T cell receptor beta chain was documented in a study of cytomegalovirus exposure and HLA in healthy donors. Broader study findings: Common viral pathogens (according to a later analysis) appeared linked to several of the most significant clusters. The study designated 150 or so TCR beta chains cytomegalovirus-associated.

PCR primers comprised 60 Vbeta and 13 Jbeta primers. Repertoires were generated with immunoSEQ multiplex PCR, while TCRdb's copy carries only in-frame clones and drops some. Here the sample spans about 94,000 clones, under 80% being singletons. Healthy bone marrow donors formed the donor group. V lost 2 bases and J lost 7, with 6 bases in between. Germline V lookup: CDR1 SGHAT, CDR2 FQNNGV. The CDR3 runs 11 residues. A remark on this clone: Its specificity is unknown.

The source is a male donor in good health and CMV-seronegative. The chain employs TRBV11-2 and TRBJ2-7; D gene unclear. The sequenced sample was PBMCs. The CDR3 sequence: CASSLSREQYF. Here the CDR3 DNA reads TGTGCCAGCAGCTTATCGCGGGAGCAGTACTTC.